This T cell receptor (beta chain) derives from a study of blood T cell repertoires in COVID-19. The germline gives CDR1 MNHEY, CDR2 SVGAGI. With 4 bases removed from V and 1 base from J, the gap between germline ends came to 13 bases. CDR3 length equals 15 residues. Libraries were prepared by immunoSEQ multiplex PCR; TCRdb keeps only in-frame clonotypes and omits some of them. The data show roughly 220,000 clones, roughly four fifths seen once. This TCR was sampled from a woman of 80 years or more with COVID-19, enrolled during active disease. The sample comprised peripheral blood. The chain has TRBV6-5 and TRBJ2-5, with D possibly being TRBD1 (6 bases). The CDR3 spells CASSSLGTSQETQYF. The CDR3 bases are TGTGCCAGCAGTTCCTTAGGGACATCCCAAGAGACCCAGTACTTC.